This TCR beta chain stems from a study of early T cells in non-severe SARS-CoV-2 infection. Attached unique molecular identifiers marked individual cDNA molecules. TCRdb re-analysed the 5' RACE reads in MiXCR, keeping a single row per CDR3 protein. The sample has about 56,000 distinct CDR3 sequences, about 14% seen once. Germline CDR1 is MGHRA and CDR2 is YSYEKL. Trimming shortened V by 0 bases and J by 5 bases, and 16 bases separated the two germline ends. This CDR3 has 17 amino acids. The material sequenced was whole blood, taken at baseline. The source of this sequence is an adult who was a healthcare worker with PCR-confirmed SARS-CoV-2 infection or an uninfected control (not recorded which). The V and J genes are TRBV4-1 and TRBJ2-2; TRBD1 might be the D (5 bases). The CDR3 loop is CASSQESVQGNTGELFF. The CDR3 nucleotides are TGCGCCAGCAGCCAAGAATCGGTTCAGGGTAATACCGGGGAGCTGTTTTTT.